The following is a TCR beta chain sequence with its context. This clonotype was picked up a small number of times. It has no known antigen specificity. No qualities accompany the bases; no much larger clone lies one base away. These data originate in a study of T cell repertoires in cytomegalovirus infection (dated by TCRdb to between 2018 and 2020). Concerning the study at large: Donor HLA type was relevant to the analysis, because carriage of CMV infection together with the matching HLA type was indicated by public TCR beta signatures.

Overall study results and their limits: In both this cohort and an independent cohort of 352 donors, the cumulative frequency of public TCR beta family members distinguished carriers of CMV infection plus the relevant HLA type. The ex vivo response was dominated by HLA-C-restricted CMV-specific TCR beta clonotypes, and the single most frequent clonotype in two of eight donors was supplied by these HLA-C-restricted clonotypes.

Sequenced using an Illumina HiSeq 1500. In TCRdb, the public reads were trimmed at Q25 with fastp and aligned with MiXCR, with productive beta chains retained. For every CDR3 protein sequence, its rows merge into one entry that carries the most common genes and DNA. The table for this sample lists hundreds of thousands of distinct CDR3 sequences; 20% to 25% of them were counted only once. Roughly 8% of the sample goes to the ten largest clones. The sample comprised CD8+ T cells from PBMCs. The TCR was taken from a human donor in good health (CMV status not recorded). Some clones in this sample may be carry-over from other donors' samples.

The nucleotide sequence is TGTGCCAGCAGTTTACCCCAGGGGGCGCAAGCTGAAGCTTTCTTT. This yields the protein CASSLPQGAQAEAFF. This sequence uses TRBV28 and TRBJ1-1; the junction holds 8 bases that match TRBD1. For CDR1 and CDR2, the germline V gene lists MDHEN and SYDVKM. V trim: 2 bases; J trim: 6 bases; unmatched bases: 8. The CDR3 runs 15 amino acids, cysteine and phenylalanine included. CDR3 DNA is the only sequence kept; it has 45 bases, read in frame from the first base.